This T cell receptor (beta chain) is from a study of response to subunit inactivated influenza vaccine. Study-level results: That few new T cells are recruited by each seasonal influenza vaccination was the authors' suggestion.

Trimming left V 1 base short and J 8 bases short, with 18 bases between. There are 16 residues in the CDR3. Germline V CDR1 and CDR2: SNHLY, FYNNEI. This clonotype was seen many times. What it recognizes is unknown. TCRdb re-called the RT-PCR reads through MiXCR, storing one row per CDR3 protein. In the table there are around 790,000 distinct CDR3 sequences, over 20% of which are singletons. This specimen was PBMCs from blood, taken roughly 5 days after vaccination. The sequence was collected from a man aged 50 to 60 who received an inactivated influenza vaccine. The chain is built from TRBV2 and TRBJ2-1; the D gene is possibly TRBD2 (5 bases). The CDR3 sequence: CASSEGFATLGDEQFF. In DNA, the CDR3 is TGTGCCAGCAGTGAAGGGTTTGCTACCCTCGGGGATGAGCAGTTCTTC.